This TCR beta chain was sequenced during a study of identical twins. Findings and limits, study-wide: Carriage of fewer insertions was seen in abundant cord blood beta clonotypes, whereas memory repertoires showed none. Conclusions were based on cross-sectional statistical analysis, without following the same donors.

One entry per CDR3 protein results from TCRdb running MiXCR on the 5' RACE reads. The repertoire has just under 550,000 distinct CDR3 sequences, roughly 15% of them found once; the top ten carry roughly 0.43%. V lost 4 bases and J lost 5, with 14 bases in between. Germline V gives CDR1 SGHDT, CDR2 YYEEEE. CDR3 length: 14 amino acids. There are a few counts of this clonotype. Its antigen is not identified. The same data also contributed to another study, on yellow fever vaccine responses in identical twins.

The receptor was isolated from a woman aged 18-29 years in good health. Specimen: CD4+ T cells sorted from blood. The rearrangement links TRBV5-6 to TRBJ2-3; D perhaps matches TRBD1 (6 bases). The CDR3 coding sequence is TGTGCCAGCAGCGGGTCAGGGGCCGGAGATACGCAGTATTTT. It codes for CASSGSGAGDTQYF. Complete variable domain (other parts from reference TRBV5-6 and TRBJ2-3): DAGVTQSPTHLIKTRGQQVTLRCSPKSGHDTVSWYQQALGQGPQFIFQYYEEEERQRGNFPDRFSGHQFPNYSSELNVNALLLGDSALYLCASSGSGAGDTQYFGPGTRLTVL.